Sequencing of this T cell receptor beta chain was carried out in a study of T-cell memory formation after mild COVID-19. General observations from the study: Memory cells collected pre-infection included some clones that later responded, suggesting cross-reactive memory joined.

CDR1 SNHLY and CDR2 FYNNEI come from the germline V gene. Trimming removed 6 bases at V and 4 bases at J, with 12 bases between. The CDR3 is made up of 13 amino acids. As concerns this clonotype: Its antigen remains unknown.

Constant-segment primers served in 5'RACE that generated TCR alpha and TCR beta cDNA libraries bearing sample barcodes and UMIs. MiXCR was run by TCRdb on the 5' RACE reads, yielding one entry per CDR3 protein. Among roughly 510,000 distinct CDR3 sequences listed, 15% to 20% were seen once. The sequencing input was PBMCs or a T cell subset sorted from them (not recorded which). The chain combines TRBV2 with TRBJ1-1, with D possibly being TRBD1 (5 bases). The receptor was isolated from an adult woman who had mild COVID-19 (a few samples of this study predate the infection). Cell type and time point are not known. DNA for the CDR3: TGTGCCAGCAGCCGAGGGGAAGGCACTGAAGCTTTCTTT. It is translated as CASSRGEGTEAFF.